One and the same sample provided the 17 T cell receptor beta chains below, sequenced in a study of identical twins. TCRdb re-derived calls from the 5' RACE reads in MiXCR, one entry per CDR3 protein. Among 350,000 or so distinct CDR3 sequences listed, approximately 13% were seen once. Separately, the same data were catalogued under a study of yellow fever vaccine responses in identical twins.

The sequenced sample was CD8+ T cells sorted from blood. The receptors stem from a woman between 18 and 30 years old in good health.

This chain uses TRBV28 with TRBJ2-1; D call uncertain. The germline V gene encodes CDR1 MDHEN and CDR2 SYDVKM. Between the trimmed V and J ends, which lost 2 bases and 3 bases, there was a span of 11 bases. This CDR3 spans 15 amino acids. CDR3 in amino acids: CASSLGQEIYNEQFF. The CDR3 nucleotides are TGTGCCAGCAGTTTAGGGCAGGAGATCTACAATGAGCAGTTCTTC.

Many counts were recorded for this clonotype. This CDR3 is CASSDSGYNEQFF. In DNA form, the CDR3 reads TGTGCCAGCAGTGACTCTGGTTACAATGAGCAGTTCTTC. The chain is built from TRBV6-4 and TRBJ2-1, with D unresolved. The CDR3 has 13 residues. Trimming took off 0 bases at V and 4 bases at J, with 4 bases between the two ends. The germline V gene encodes CDR1 MRHNA and CDR2 SNTAGT.

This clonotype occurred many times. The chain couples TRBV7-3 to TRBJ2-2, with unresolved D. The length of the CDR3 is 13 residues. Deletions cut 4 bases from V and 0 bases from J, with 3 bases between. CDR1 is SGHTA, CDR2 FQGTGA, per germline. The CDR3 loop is CASSSSNTGELFF. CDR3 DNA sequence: TGTGCCAGCAGCTCTTCGAACACCGGGGAGCTGTTTTTT.

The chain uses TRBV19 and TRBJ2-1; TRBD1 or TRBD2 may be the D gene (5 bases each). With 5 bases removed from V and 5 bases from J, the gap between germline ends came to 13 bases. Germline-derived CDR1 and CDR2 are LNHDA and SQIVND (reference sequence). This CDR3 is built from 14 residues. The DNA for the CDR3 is TGTGCCAGTAGTCTCGTATGGGGACACAATGAGCAGTTCTTC. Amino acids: CASSLVWGHNEQFF.

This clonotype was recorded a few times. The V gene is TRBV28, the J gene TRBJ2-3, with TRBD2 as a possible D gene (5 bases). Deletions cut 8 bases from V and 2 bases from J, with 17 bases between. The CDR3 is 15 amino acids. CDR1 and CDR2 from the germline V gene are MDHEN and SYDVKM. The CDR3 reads CASDEGAKSTDTQYF. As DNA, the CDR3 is TGTGCCAGCGACGAGGGAGCCAAGTCCACAGATACGCAGTATTTT.

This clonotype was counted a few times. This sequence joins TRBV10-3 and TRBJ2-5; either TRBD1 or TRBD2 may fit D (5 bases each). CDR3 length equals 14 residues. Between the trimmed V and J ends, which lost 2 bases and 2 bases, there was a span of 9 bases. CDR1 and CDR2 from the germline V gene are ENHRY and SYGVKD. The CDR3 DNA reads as TGTGCCATCAGTGAGCTGAGGGGTCAAGAGACCCAGTACTTC. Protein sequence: CAISELRGQETQYF.

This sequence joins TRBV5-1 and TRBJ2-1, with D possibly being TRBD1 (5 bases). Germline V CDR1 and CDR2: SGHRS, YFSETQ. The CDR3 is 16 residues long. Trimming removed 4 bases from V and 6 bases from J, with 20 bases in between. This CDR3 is CASSPGGGLQGNEQFF. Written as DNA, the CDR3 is TGCGCCAGCAGCCCCGGCGGTGGGCTCCAGGGCAATGAGCAGTTCTTC.

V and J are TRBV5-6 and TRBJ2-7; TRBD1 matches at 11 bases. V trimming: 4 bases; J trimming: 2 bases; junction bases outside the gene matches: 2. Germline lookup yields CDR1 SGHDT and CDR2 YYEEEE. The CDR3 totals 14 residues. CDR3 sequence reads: CASSTGQGAYEQYV. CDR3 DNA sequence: TGTGCCAGCAGCACGGGACAGGGGGCCTACGAGCAGTACGTC.

This CDR3 reads CASSQQGSNEKLFF. CDR3 in DNA: TGTGCCAGCAGTCAACAGGGATCTAATGAAAAACTGTTTTTT. The chain has TRBV2 and TRBJ1-4; perhaps TRBD1 as D (6 bases). The V gene lost 5 bases and the J gene lost 3 bases, with 10 bases spanning the gap. The CDR3 has 14 amino acids. From germline, CDR1 is SNHLY and CDR2 FYNNEI.

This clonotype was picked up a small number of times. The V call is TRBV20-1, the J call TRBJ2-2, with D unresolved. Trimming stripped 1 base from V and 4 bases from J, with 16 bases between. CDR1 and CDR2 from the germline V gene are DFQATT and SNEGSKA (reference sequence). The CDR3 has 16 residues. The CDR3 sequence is CSARGRAEWITGELFF. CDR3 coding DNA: TGCAGTGCTAGAGGGCGCGCGGAGTGGATCACCGGGGAGCTGTTTTTT.

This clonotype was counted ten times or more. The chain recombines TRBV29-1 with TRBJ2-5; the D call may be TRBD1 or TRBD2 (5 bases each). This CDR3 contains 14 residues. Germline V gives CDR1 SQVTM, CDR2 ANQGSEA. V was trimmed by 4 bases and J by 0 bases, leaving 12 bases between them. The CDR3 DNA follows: TGCAGCGTTGGGGACCCGGACAACCAAGAGACCCAGTACTTC. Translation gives CSVGDPDNQETQYF.

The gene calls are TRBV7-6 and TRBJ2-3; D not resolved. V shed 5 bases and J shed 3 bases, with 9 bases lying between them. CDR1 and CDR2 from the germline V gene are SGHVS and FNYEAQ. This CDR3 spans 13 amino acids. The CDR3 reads CASSPLTTDTQYF. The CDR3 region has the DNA TGTGCCAGCAGCCCGCTGACGACAGATACGCAGTATTTT. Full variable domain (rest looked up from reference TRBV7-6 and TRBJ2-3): GAGVSQSPRYKVTKRGQDVALRCDPISGHVSLYWYRQALGQGPEFLTYFNYEAQQDKSGLPNDRFSAERPEGSISTLTIQRTEQRDSAMYRCASSPLTTDTQYFGPGTRLTVL.

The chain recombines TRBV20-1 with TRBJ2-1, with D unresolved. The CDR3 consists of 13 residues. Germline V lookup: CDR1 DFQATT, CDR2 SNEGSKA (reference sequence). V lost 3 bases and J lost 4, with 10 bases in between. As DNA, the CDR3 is TGCAGTGCTAGGAAGCTAGTTTACAATGAGCAGTTCTTC. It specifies CSARKLVYNEQFF.

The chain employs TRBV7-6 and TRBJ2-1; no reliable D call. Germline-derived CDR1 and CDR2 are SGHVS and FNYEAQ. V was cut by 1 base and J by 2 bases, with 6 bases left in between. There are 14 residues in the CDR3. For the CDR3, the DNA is TGTGCCAGCAGCTTAGACCCGACCTACAATGAGCAGTTCTTC. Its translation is CASSLDPTYNEQFF.

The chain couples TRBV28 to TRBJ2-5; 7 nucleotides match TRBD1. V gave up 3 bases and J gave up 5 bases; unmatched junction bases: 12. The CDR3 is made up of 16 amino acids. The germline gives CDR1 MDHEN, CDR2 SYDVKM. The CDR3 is CASSFLYQQGQETQYF. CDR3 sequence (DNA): TGTGCCAGCAGTTTCCTATACCAACAGGGACAGGAGACCCAGTACTTC. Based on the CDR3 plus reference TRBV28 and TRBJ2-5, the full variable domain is DVKVTQSSRYLVKRTGEKVFLECVQDMDHENMFWYRQDPGLGLRLIYFSYDVKMKEKGDIPEGYSVSREKKERFSLILESASTNQTSMYLCASSFLYQQGQETQYFGPGTRLLVL.

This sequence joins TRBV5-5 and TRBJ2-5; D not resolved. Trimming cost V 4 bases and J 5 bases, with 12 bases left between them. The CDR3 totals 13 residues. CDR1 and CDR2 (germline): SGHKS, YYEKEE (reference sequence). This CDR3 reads CASSKPNDETQYF. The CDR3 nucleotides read TGTGCCAGCAGCAAACCGAATGACGAGACCCAGTACTTC.

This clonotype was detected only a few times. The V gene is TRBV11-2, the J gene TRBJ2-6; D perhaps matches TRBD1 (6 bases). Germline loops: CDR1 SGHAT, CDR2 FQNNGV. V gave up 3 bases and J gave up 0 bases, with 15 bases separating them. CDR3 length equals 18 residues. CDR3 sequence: CASSFVGQPRSGANVLTF. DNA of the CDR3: TGTGCCAGCAGCTTCGTGGGACAACCCCGCTCTGGGGCCAACGTCCTGACTTTC.